The rows below give T cell receptor beta chains drawn from one sample of a study of T cells in Graves' hyperthyroidism and ophthalmopathy. TCRdb redid the calling of the multiplex PCR reads with MiXCR, one entry per CDR3 protein. This table holds 550,000 to 850,000 distinct CDR3 sequences, roughly a sixth found once. The specimen sequenced was blood. These receptors were taken from a woman aged 45-59 years with Graves' hyperthyroidism that later progressed to Graves' ophthalmopathy. The CDR3 runs from the conserved cysteine through the conserved F or W. The D gene is left open where the match is weak. The size entry is marked missing in some rows and otherwise reads once, few, many or a size class.

TRBJ1-2 NA TRBV7-9 NA CASSLTPGPYGYTF TGTGCCAGCAGCTTAACCCCGGGTCCCTATGGCTACACCTTC
TRBJ1-1 NA TRBV19 few CASSILGSEAFF TGTGCCAGTAGTATCTTAGGCTCTGAAGCTTTCTTT
TRBJ2-1 NA TRBV20-1 many CSARLSSSYNEQFF TGCAGTGCTAGATTGTCAAGCTCCTACAATGAGCAGTTCTTC
TRBJ2-5 NA TRBV6-1 NA CASSRPGLDKETQYF TGTGCCAGCAGCAGACCGGGACTTGATAAAGAGACCCAGTACTTC
TRBJ2-3 TRBD2 TRBV27 many CASVGGLLDTQYF TGTGCCAGTGTGGGGGGGTTGTTAGATACGCAGTATTTT
TRBJ2-1 NA TRBV12-5 few CASLFGGYEQFF TGTGCTAGCCTTTTCGGGGGATATGAGCAGTTCTTC
TRBJ1-1 NA TRBV29-1 NA CSAGSMNTEAFF TGCAGCGCAGGGTCCATGAACACTGAAGCTTTCTTT
TRBJ2-1 NA TRBV5-1 many CASSLPGSNNEQFF TGCGCCAGCAGCTTACCGGGATCCAACAATGAGCAGTTCTTC
TRBJ2-5 NA TRBV7-9 few CASGLPGLQETQYF TGTGCCAGCGGCTTACCAGGGTTACAAGAGACCCAGTACTTC
TRBJ2-7 NA TRBV7-9 NA CASSAGLTLDEQYF TGTGCCAGCAGTGCGGGACTGACCCTCGACGAGCAGTACTTC
TRBJ1-5 NA TRBV20-1 many CSAREGDLNQPQHF TGCAGTGCTAGAGAGGGGGACCTAAATCAGCCCCAGCATTTT
TRBJ2-1 TRBD2 TRBV11-3 many CASSAPLAGTAYNEQFF TGTGCCAGCAGCGCTCCACTAGCGGGTACCGCCTACAATGAGCAGTTCTTC
TRBJ1-2 TRBD1 TRBV6-1 few CASRTPGQGAYGYTF TGTGCCAGCCGAACTCCGGGACAGGGGGCCTATGGCTACACCTTC
TRBJ1-5 TRBD1 TRBV29-1 NA CSVAGGTSNQPQHF TGCAGCGTGGCAGGGGGAACTAGCAATCAGCCCCAGCATTTT
TRBJ2-5 NA TRBV6-1 NA CASTAWETQYF TGTGCCAGCACGGCTTGGGAGACCCAGTACTTC
TRBJ2-3 TRBD2 TRBV12-3/TRBV12-4 many CASIFTPGLAGGPPSTDTQYF TGTGCCAGCATCTTTACCCCGGGACTAGCGGGGGGGCCCCCTAGCACAGATACGCAGTATTTT
TRBJ1-2 NA TRBV5-1 few CASRKKIRGFLTENYGYTF TGCGCCAGCAGAAAAAAAATCCGGGGGTTCCTGACCGAGAACTATGGCTACACCTTC
TRBJ2-7 NA TRBV20-1 many CSARPGDSPREQYF TGCAGTGCTAGACCGGGGGACAGCCCAAGGGAGCAGTACTTC
TRBJ1-4 TRBD1 TRBV27 NA CASSPDRENEKLFF TGTGCCAGCAGCCCTGACAGGGAGAATGAAAAACTGTTTTTT
TRBJ2-1 NA TRBV5-8 few CASSPRGAIISYNEQFF TGTGCCAGCAGCCCCCGAGGTGCAATTATTTCCTACAATGAGCAGTTCTTC
TRBJ1-4 TRBD1 TRBV5-1 NA CASSLDTGGEKLFF TGCGCCAGCAGCTTGGACACAGGGGGCGAAAAACTGTTTTTT
TRBJ1-1 NA TRBV29-1 few CSAERRMNTEAFF TGCAGCGCCGAACGGCGTATGAACACTGAAGCTTTCTTT
TRBJ1-6 NA TRBV7-8 NA CASSPRGLSSYNSPLHF TGTGCCAGCAGCCCCAGGGGCCTCAGCTCCTATAATTCACCCCTCCACTTT